This T cell receptor beta chain was found in a study of blood T cell repertoires in COVID-19. Assay: immunoSEQ multiplex PCR; the TCRdb copy retains only in-frame clones and omits some. This table has under 150,000 clones, approximately 81% appearing once. V dropped 7 bases and J dropped 1 base, with 16 bases sitting between them. CDR3 length equals 15 residues. The germline V gene has CDR1 MNHEY and CDR2 SMNVEV (reference sequence). Input material: peripheral blood. This TCR derives from a man aged 35-49 years with acute or convalescent COVID-19. The chain links TRBV27 to TRBJ2-5; TRBD2 is a possible D gene (7 bases). The DNA of the CDR3 is TGTGCCAGCAAACAGGAGGGGGGGCTCCAAGAGACCCAGTACTTC. Translated, it gives CASKQEGGLQETQYF.